The clone carrying this T cell receptor beta chain showed up just a few times. Its antigen is unknown. This CDR3 spans 14 amino acids. The V and J ends lost 0 bases and 1 base respectively, with 7 bases between them. Germline values: CDR1 SGHRS, CDR2 YFSETQ. Study-wide findings and caveats: In terms of TCR gene usage, tumor memory CD4+ T cells clustered together with blood and lymph node memory CD4+ cells, as well as with lymph node naive CD4+ cells.

TCRdb reanalysed the 5' RACE reads using MiXCR and keeps one entry per CDR3 protein. The sample records about 8,200 distinct CDR3 sequences, around 67% being singletons. This receptor was identified in a female donor with breast cancer. The chain combines TRBV5-1 with TRBJ1-1; D is undetermined. Sequenced: tumor-infiltrating naive CD4+ T cells sorted from the breast tumor. Subset given: naive CD4+ T cells, CD4+CD45RA+CD25-. CDR3 DNA sequence: TGCGCCAGCAGCTTGGCCGCAGAGAACACTGAAGCTTTCTTT. Translated, it gives CASSLAAENTEAFF.